This passage covers 5 T cell receptor beta chains from one sample sequenced in a study of cytomegalovirus exposure and HLA in healthy donors. Both 60 Vbeta primers and 13 Jbeta primers went into the PCR. Sequencing used immunoSEQ multiplex PCR; TCRdb keeps in-frame clones, though not all of them. Of some 150,000 clones in the sample, about four fifths were seen once. The specimen was PBMCs. The receptors shown here come from a man aged 18 to 29 in good health and CMV-seronegative.

The rearrangement uses TRBV19 and TRBJ1-6; tentatively, D is TRBD1 (5 bases). This CDR3 is 12 amino acids long. V shed 5 bases and J shed 8 bases, with 7 bases lying between them. CDR1 and CDR2 (germline): LNHDA, SQIVND (reference sequence). CDR3 nucleotides: TGTGCCAGTAGTGGAGGGGATTCACCCCTCCACTTT. Translated, it gives CASSGGDSPLHF.

The V call is TRBV2, the J call TRBJ1-1; D is unclear. This CDR3 is 15 amino acids long. CDR1 and CDR2 (germline): SNHLY, FYNNEI. V lost 1 base, J lost 0 bases, and 9 bases lay in between. The CDR3, as DNA: TGTGCCAGCAGTGAAGAGGACGGGATGAACACTGAAGCTTTCTTT. This sequence encodes CASSEEDGMNTEAFF. The variable domain in full, with the rest retrieved from reference TRBV2 and TRBJ1-1, is EPEVTQTPSHQVTQMGQEVILRCVPISNHLYFYWYRQILGQKVEFLVSFYNNEISEKSEIFDDQFSVERPDGSNFTLKIRSTKLEDSAMYFCASSEEDGMNTEAFFGQGTRLTVV.

The chain employs TRBV4-2 and TRBJ2-3, with TRBD2 matching 11 bases. Losses at the gene ends were 3 bases for V and 1 base for J; bases not matched to a gene: 12. The CDR3 extends over 19 amino acids. Germline assignment: CDR1 LGHNA and CDR2 YNFKEQ. The CDR3 sequence is CASSHPGLAVPPGTDTQYF. As DNA, the CDR3 is TGTGCCAGCAGCCACCCGGGACTAGCGGTTCCCCCTGGCACAGATACGCAGTATTTT.

The chain links TRBV6-5 to TRBJ2-4; TRBD2 is a possible D gene (6 bases). V gave up 6 bases and J gave up 6 bases, with 15 bases separating them. The CDR3 runs 14 residues. CDR1 is MNHEY and CDR2 is SVGAGI in the germline V gene. The CDR3 loop is CASSPAGQGNIQYF. As DNA, the CDR3 is TGTGCCAGCAGCCCGGCGGGGCAGGGAAACATTCAGTACTTC.

The V call is TRBV19, the J call TRBJ2-5, with 10 bases matching TRBD2. The CDR3 sequence is 15 residues long. The V gene's germline CDR1 is LNHDA and CDR2 SQIVND (reference sequence). J lost 5 bases, V lost 3 bases, and 6 bases had no gene match. This CDR3 is CASSMMGLAWETQYF. The CDR3, as DNA: TGTGCCAGTAGTATGATGGGACTAGCGTGGGAGACCCAGTACTTC.